These 21 T cell receptor beta chains originate from one sample sequenced in a study of TIL therapy for anti-PD-1-resistant metastatic lung cancer. Time point of the sample: pre-treatment sample, taken before nivolumab and TIL therapy. The libraries were made with immunoSEQ v3. TCRdb's copy holds only in-frame clones and misses some; the assay was immunoSEQ multiplex PCR. The data contain 55,000 to 65,000 clones, more than 60% of them singletons. The sample in question was blood, obtained at baseline. These receptors were obtained from a person between 30 and 80 years old with non-small cell lung cancer.

This clone was detected once. The chain carries TRBV11-2 and TRBJ2-6, with unresolved D. Trimming removed 3 bases at V and 0 bases at J, with 3 bases between. The CDR3 runs 14 residues. Germline assignment: CDR1 SGHAT and CDR2 FQNNGV. The CDR3 spells CASSFDSGANVLTF. The DNA for the CDR3 is TGTGCCAGCAGCTTCGACTCTGGGGCCAACGTCCTGACTTTC.

The CDR3 DNA sequence: TGTGCCAGCAGCTTGTTGACAGGCTGGGGGATCACTGAAGCTTTCTTT. The encoded protein is CASSLLTGWGITEAFF. The chain employs TRBV5-6 and TRBJ1-1, with D tentatively TRBD1 (6 bases). In germline, CDR1 is SGHDT, CDR2 YYEEEE. This CDR3 spans 16 amino acids. The V and J ends lost 1 base and 4 bases respectively, with 17 bases between them. Looking up the rest from reference TRBV5-6 and TRBJ1-1 gives the full variable domain: DAGVTQSPTHLIKTRGQQVTLRCSPKSGHDTVSWYQQALGQGPQFIFQYYEEEERQRGNFPDRFSGHQFPNYSSELNVNALLLGDSALYLCASSLLTGWGITEAFFGQGTRLTVV.

This clone was found once. The chain recombines TRBV19 with TRBJ2-5, with a possible D match to TRBD1 (6 bases). Germline V gene sequence: CDR1 LNHDA, CDR2 SQIVND (reference sequence). With 5 bases removed from V and 4 bases from J, the gap between germline ends came to 14 bases. The length of the CDR3 is 14 residues. This CDR3 is CASSPNRVIETQYF. In DNA form, the CDR3 reads TGTGCCAGTAGTCCGAACAGGGTTATAGAGACCCAGTACTTC.

This clone was counted once. This chain links TRBV6-1 with TRBJ2-6; D is unresolved. Germline-derived CDR1 and CDR2 are MNHNS and SASEGT. This CDR3 region has 16 residues. Deletions cut 1 base from V and 0 bases from J, with 7 bases between. The chain's CDR3 is CASSEGFLSGANVLTF. The CDR3 nucleotides read TGTGCCAGCAGTGAAGGTTTCCTCTCTGGGGCCAACGTCCTGACTTTC.

The rearrangement joins TRBV5-1 to TRBJ2-5; 9 bases fit TRBD1. Germline V gene data show CDR1 as SGHRS and CDR2 as YFSETQ. V lost 3 bases to trimming and J lost 5 bases; unmatched junction nucleotides: 8. CDR3 length: 15 residues. The CDR3 DNA is TGCGCCAGCAGCTCAACGACAGGGGGAGGGGAGACCCAGTACTTC. It codes for CASSSTTGGGETQYF.

This CDR3 is CSVGNGHSNQPQHF. In DNA form, the CDR3 reads TGCAGCGTTGGGAATGGCCATAGCAATCAGCCCCAGCATTTT. The chain employs TRBV29-1 and TRBJ1-5; D gene ambiguous. The germline V gene encodes CDR1 SQVTM and CDR2 ANQGSEA. This CDR3 spans 14 amino acids. The ends were cut back, 4 bases at V and 0 bases at J, with 10 bases in the middle.

The V call is TRBV29-1, the J call TRBJ1-2; D is unresolved. The germline V and J ends were trimmed by 2 bases and 6 bases, with 13 bases remaining between them. CDR3 length: 13 amino acids. Germline loops: CDR1 SQVTM, CDR2 ANQGSEA. The CDR3 DNA follows: TGCAGCGTTGAATCCTTGGCCGAGAATGGCTACACCTTC. This gives the protein CSVESLAENGYTF.

V gene TRBV7-2 combines with J gene TRBJ2-5, with D possibly matching TRBD1 (5 bases). The CDR3 consists of 15 residues. V lost 1 base to trimming and J lost 5 bases, with 14 bases between them. CDR1 is SGHTA and CDR2 is FQGNSA in the germline V gene. The CDR3 loop reads CASSLVRAGRETQYF. DNA for the CDR3: TGTGCCAGCAGCTTAGTACGGGCAGGGCGCGAGACCCAGTACTTC.

This clone is a singleton in its sample. DNA for the CDR3: TGCGCCAGCAGTTATCGGGAAAACACTGAAGCTTTCTTT. This gives the protein CASSYRENTEAFF. The rearrangement uses TRBV10-2 and TRBJ1-1; D is undetermined. V lost 5 bases, J lost 2 bases, and 9 bases lay in between. This CDR3 has 13 amino acids. The germline V gene has CDR1 WSHSY and CDR2 SAAADI.

This chain links TRBV11-2 with TRBJ1-6; 9 positions agree with TRBD1. The CDR3 spans 16 residues. The V and J ends lost 1 base and 15 bases, in that order; junction bases with no gene match: 13. Germline V lookup: CDR1 SGHAT, CDR2 FQNNGV. CDR3 DNA: TGTGCCAGCAGCTTAGCCGGGACAGGGTCGTCGGATCGCCTCCACTTT. Protein sequence: CASSLAGTGSSDRLHF.

The V and J genes are TRBV28 and TRBJ2-7, with D tentatively TRBD1 (5 bases). This CDR3 comprises 15 residues. CDR1 and CDR2 from the germline V gene are MDHEN and SYDVKM. The germline V and J ends were trimmed by 7 bases and 2 bases, with 18 bases remaining between them. The CDR3 loop reads CASIATGRDAYEQYF. In DNA, the CDR3 is TGTGCCAGCATCGCAACTGGCAGGGATGCCTACGAGCAGTACTTC.

The rearrangement links TRBV11-2 to TRBJ2-7, with unresolved D. The CDR3 is made up of 14 amino acids. Germline CDR1 is SGHAT and CDR2 is FQNNGV. Trimming stripped 6 bases from V and 2 bases from J, with 14 bases between. Here the CDR3 reads CASRKLASAYEQYF. CDR3 in DNA: TGTGCCAGCAGGAAACTGGCCTCCGCCTACGAGCAGTACTTC.

CDR3 in amino acids: CASRASPGRAYEQYF. CDR3 DNA sequence: TGTGCCAGCAGAGCCTCACCGGGCCGGGCCTACGAGCAGTACTTC. This chain connects TRBV6-1 to TRBJ2-7; D gene ambiguous. The CDR3 has 15 amino acids. V dropped 6 bases and J dropped 2 bases, with 17 bases sitting between them. Germline V lookup: CDR1 MNHNS, CDR2 SASEGT.

J is TRBJ2-7 and V is TRBV27; the D gene is possibly TRBD1 (5 bases). The CDR3 sequence is 15 residues long. CDR1 and CDR2 (germline): MNHEY, SMNVEV (reference sequence). V shed 0 bases and J shed 3 bases, with 12 bases lying between them. The CDR3 loop reads CASSLSEGVFYEQYF. CDR3 DNA sequence: TGTGCCAGCAGTTTATCGGAAGGGGTCTTCTACGAGCAGTACTTC.

The V and J genes are TRBV30 and TRBJ1-5; D gene ambiguous. CDR1 GTSNPN and CDR2 SVGIG come from the germline V gene (reference sequence). With 4 bases removed from V and 1 base from J, the gap between germline ends came to 8 bases. The CDR3 contains 13 residues. The CDR3 loop reads CAWNAGSNQPQHF. CDR3 bases: TGTGCCTGGAACGCCGGGAGCAATCAGCCCCAGCATTTT. The full variable domain, completed using reference TRBV30 and TRBJ1-5, is SQTIHQWPATLVQPVGSPLSLECTVEGTSNPNLYWYRQAAGRGLQLLFYSVGIGQISSEVPQNLSASRPQDRQFILSSKKLLLSDSGFYLCAWNAGSNQPQHFGDGTRLSIL.

V gene TRBV7-3 combines with J gene TRBJ2-1; possible D gene TRBD1, 5 bases. Per germline, CDR1 SGHTA and CDR2 FQGTGA. The CDR3 totals 14 residues. V was cut by 5 bases and J by 11 bases, with 19 bases left in between. CDR3 DNA: TGTGCCAGCAGCCGCGACAGAGCCGTCCCGAAGCAGTTCTTC. Translated: CASSRDRAVPKQFF.

V and J are TRBV6-4 and TRBJ1-1, with TRBD1 matching over 7 bases. Per germline, CDR1 MRHNA and CDR2 SNTAGT. The CDR3 sequence is 16 residues long. Germline trimming cut 2 bases from V and 1 base from J; bases unmatched to any gene: 7. The CDR3 here is CASSDPGQDKNTEAFF. CDR3 nucleotides: TGTGCCAGCAGTGACCCCGGACAGGACAAGAACACTGAAGCTTTCTTT.

The table lists this clone with a few counts. The chain recombines TRBV7-9 with TRBJ1-6; TRBD1 is a possible D gene (5 bases). Looked up from germline, CDR1 is SEHNR and CDR2 is FQNEAQ (reference sequence). This CDR3 is built from 16 residues. V was shortened by 2 bases and J by 7 bases, with 15 bases between the two germline ends. This CDR3 is CASSLSAVPGNSPLHF. CDR3 nucleotide sequence: TGTGCCAGCAGCTTATCAGCTGTCCCAGGGAATTCACCCCTCCACTTT.

The chain joins TRBV29-1 to TRBJ1-1; no reliable D call. The V gene's germline CDR1 is SQVTM and CDR2 ANQGSEA. Trimming cost V 2 bases and J 0 bases, with 4 bases left between them. CDR3 length: 12 residues. For the CDR3, the DNA is TGCAGCGTTGAACGTATGAACACTGAAGCTTTCTTT. This gives the protein CSVERMNTEAFF.

The chain has TRBV2 and TRBJ1-1; 9 nucleotides align to TRBD1. Per germline, CDR1 SNHLY and CDR2 FYNNEI. The CDR3 is 16 amino acids. Unmatched junction bases numbered 8, after V lost 6 bases and J lost 0 bases. Here the CDR3 reads CASSGGQGLMNTEAFF. The CDR3 bases are TGTGCCAGCAGCGGGGGACAGGGCCTGATGAACACTGAAGCTTTCTTT.

V gene TRBV4-2 combines with J gene TRBJ2-7, with a tentative D call TRBD2 (6 bases). The length of the CDR3 is 15 residues. Germline CDR1 and CDR2: LGHNA and YNFKEQ. Deletions cut 8 bases from V and 0 bases from J, with 17 bases between. CDR3 protein: CASQKHGGTSYEQYF. CDR3 sequence (DNA): TGTGCCAGCCAAAAGCATGGCGGGACCTCCTACGAGCAGTACTTC.